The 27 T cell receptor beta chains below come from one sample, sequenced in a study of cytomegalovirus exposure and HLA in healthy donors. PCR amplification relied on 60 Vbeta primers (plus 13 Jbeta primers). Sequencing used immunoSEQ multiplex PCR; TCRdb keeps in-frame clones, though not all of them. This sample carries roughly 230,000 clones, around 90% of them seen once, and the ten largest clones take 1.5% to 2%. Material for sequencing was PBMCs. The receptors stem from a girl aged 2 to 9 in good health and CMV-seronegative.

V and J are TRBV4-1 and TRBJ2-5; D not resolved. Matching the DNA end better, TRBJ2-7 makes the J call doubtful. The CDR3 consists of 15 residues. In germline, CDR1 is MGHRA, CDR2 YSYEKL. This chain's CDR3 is CASSQEAAPSYEQYF. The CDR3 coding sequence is TGCGCCAGCAGCCAAGAAGCCGCACCCTCCTACGAGCAGTACTTC.

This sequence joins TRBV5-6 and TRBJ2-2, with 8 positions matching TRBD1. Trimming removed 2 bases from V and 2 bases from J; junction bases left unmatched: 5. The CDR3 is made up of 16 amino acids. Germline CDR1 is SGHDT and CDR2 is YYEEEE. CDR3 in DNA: TGTGCCAGCAGCTTTCTGGACAGGGTTAACACCGGGGAGCTGTTTTTT. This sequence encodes CASSFLDRVNTGELFF.

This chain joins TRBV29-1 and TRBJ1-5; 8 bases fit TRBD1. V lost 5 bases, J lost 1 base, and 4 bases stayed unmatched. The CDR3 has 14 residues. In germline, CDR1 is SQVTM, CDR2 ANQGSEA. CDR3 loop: CSVWDRQSNQPQHF. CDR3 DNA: TGCAGCGTTTGGGACAGGCAGAGCAATCAGCCCCAGCATTTT.

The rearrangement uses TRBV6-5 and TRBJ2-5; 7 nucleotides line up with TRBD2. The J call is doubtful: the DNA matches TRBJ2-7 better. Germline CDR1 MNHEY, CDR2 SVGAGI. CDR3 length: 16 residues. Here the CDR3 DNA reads TGTGCCAGCAGTTTAGCGAGCGGGGAGTACTCCTACGAGCAGTACTTC. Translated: CASSLASGEYSYEQYF.

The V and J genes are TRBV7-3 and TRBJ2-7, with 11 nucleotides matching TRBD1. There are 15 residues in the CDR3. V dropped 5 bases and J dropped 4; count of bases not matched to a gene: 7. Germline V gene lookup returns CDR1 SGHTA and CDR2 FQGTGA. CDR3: CASSLLGTGGYEQYF. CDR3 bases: TGTGCCAGCAGCCTACTCGGGACAGGGGGATACGAGCAGTACTTC.

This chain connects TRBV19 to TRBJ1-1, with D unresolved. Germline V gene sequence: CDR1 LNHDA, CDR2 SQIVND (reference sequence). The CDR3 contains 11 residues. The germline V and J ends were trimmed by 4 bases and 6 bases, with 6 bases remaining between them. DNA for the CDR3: TGTGCCAGTAGTAACTTCGCTGAAGCTTTCTTT. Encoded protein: CASSNFAEAFF.

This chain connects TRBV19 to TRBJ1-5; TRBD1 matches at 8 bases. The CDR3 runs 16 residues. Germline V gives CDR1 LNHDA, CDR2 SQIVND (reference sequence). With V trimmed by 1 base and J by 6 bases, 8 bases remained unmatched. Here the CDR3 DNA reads TGTGCCAGTAGTATAGCCCAGGGGGCGGTAGGTCAGCCCCAGCATTTT. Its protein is CASSIAQGAVGQPQHF.

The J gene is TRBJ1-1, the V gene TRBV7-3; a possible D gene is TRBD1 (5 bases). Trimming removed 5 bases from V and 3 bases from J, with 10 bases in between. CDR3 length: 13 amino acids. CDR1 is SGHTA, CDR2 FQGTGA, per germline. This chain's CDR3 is CASSRDSYTEAFF. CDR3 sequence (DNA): TGTGCCAGCAGCCGCGACAGTTACACTGAAGCTTTCTTT. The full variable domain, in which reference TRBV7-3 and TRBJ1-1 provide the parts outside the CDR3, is GAGVSQTPSNKVTEKGKYVELRCDPISGHTALYWYRQSLGQGPEFLIYFQGTGAADDSGLPNDRFFAVRPEGSVSTLKIQRTERGDSAVYLCASSRDSYTEAFFGQGTRLTVV.

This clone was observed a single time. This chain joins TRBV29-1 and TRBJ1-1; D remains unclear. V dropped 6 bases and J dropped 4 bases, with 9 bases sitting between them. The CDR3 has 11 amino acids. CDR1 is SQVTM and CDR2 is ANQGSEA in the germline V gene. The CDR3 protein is CSVRGSTEAFF. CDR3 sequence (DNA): TGCAGCGTGCGGGGAAGCACTGAAGCTTTCTTT.

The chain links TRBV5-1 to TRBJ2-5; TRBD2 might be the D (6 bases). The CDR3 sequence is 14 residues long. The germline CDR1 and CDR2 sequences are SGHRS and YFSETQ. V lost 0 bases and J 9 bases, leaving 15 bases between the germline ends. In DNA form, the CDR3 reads TGCGCCAGCAGCTTGGAGGGACTGGCGGAGGCCCAGTACTTC. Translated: CASSLEGLAEAQYF.

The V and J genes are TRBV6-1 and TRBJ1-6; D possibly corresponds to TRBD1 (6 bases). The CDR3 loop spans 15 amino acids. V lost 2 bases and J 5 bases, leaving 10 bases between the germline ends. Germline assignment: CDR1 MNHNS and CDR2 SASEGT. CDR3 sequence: CASSERQENNSPLHF. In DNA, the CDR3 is TGTGCCAGCAGTGAAAGACAGGAGAATAATTCACCCCTCCACTTT.

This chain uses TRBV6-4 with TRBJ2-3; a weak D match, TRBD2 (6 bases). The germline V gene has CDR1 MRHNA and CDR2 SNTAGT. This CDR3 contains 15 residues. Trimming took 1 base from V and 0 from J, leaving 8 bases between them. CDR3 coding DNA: TGTGCCAGCAGTGACTTGGGACTTAGCACAGATACGCAGTATTTT. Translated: CASSDLGLSTDTQYF.

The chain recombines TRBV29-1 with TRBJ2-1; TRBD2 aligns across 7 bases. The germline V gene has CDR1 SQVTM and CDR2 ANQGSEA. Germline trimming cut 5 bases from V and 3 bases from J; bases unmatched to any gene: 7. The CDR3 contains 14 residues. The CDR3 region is CSVTGTMGYNEQFF. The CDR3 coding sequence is TGCAGCGTTACCGGGACTATGGGCTACAATGAGCAGTTCTTC.

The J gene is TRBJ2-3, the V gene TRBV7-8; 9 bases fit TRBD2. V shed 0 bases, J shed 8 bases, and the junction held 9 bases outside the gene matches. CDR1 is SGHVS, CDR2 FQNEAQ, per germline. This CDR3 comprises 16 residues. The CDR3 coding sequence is TGTGCCAGCAGCTTAGCGTTTGCGGGGGGGCGAGGTACGCAGTATTTT. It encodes CASSLAFAGGRGTQYF.

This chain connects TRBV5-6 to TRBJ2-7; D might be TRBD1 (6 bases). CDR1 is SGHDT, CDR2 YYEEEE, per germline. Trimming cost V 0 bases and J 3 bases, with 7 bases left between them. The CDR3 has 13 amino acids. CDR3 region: CASSLEDSYEQYF. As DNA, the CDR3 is TGTGCCAGCAGCTTGGAGGACAGCTACGAGCAGTACTTC.

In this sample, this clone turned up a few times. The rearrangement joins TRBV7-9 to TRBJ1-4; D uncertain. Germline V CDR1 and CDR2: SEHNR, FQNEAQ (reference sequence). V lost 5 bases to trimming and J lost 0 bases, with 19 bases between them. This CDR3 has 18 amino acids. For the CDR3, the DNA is TGTGCCAGCAGCCCTACTAGGACCTTGACTTCAACTAATGAAAAACTGTTTTTT. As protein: CASSPTRTLTSTNEKLFF.

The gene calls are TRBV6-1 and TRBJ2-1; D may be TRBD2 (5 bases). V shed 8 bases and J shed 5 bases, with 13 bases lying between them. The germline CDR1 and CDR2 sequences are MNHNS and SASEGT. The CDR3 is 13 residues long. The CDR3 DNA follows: TGTGCCAGCCGGTCGCGGACTGACAATGAGCAGTTCTTC. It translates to CASRSRTDNEQFF.

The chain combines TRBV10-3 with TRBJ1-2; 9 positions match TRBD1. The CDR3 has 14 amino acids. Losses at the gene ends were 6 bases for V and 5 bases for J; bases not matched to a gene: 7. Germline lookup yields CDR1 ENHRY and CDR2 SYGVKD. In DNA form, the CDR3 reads TGTGCCATCAGGGAAGACAGGGGGGATTATGGCTACACCTTC. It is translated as CAIREDRGDYGYTF.

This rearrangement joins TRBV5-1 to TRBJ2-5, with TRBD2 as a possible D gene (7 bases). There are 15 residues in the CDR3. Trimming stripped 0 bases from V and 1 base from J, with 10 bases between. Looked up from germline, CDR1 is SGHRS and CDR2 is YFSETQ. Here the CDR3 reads CASSLDRGAQETQYF. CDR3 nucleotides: TGCGCCAGCAGCTTGGATCGGGGGGCCCAAGAGACCCAGTACTTC.

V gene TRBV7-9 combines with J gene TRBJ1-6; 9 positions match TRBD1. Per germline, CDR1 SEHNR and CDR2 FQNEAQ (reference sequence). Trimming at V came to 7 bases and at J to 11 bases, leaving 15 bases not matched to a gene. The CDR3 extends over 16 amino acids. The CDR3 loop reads CASTPWAGQGMTPLHF. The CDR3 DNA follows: TGTGCCAGCACCCCCTGGGCCGGACAGGGGATGACACCCCTCCACTTT.

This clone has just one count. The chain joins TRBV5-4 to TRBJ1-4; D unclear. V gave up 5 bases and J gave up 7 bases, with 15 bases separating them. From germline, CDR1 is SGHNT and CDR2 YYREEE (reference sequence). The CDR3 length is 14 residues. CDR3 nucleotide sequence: TGTGCCAGCAGTCTCAGGCCGGTCGGTGAAAAACTGTTTTTT. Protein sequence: CASSLRPVGEKLFF. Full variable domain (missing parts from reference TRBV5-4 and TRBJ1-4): ETGVTQSPTHLIKTRGQQVTLRCSSQSGHNTVSWYQQALGQGPQFIFQYYREEENGRGNFPPRFSGLQFPNYSSELNVNALELDDSALYLCASSLRPVGEKLFFGSGTQLSVL.

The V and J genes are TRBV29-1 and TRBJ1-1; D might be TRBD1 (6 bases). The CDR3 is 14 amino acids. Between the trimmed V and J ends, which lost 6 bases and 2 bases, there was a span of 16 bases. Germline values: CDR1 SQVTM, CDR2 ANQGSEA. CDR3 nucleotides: TGCAGCGTGGACTCCGGGACATCTAACACTGAAGCTTTCTTT. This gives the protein CSVDSGTSNTEAFF.

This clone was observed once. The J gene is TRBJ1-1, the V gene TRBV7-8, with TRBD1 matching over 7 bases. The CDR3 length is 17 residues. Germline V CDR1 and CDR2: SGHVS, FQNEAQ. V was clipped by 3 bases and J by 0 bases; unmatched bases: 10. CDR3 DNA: TGTGCCAGCAGCTTGACAAGACAGGGCCCTGTGAACACTGAAGCTTTCTTT. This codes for CASSLTRQGPVNTEAFF.

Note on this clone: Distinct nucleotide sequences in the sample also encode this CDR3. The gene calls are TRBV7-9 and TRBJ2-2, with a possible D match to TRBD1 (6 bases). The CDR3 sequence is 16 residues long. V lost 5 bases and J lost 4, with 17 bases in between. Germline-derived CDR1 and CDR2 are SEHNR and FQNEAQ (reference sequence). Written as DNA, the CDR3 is TGTGCCAGCAGCCAAAGAACAGGGTCATCCACCGGGGAGCTGTTTTTT. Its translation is CASSQRTGSSTGELFF.

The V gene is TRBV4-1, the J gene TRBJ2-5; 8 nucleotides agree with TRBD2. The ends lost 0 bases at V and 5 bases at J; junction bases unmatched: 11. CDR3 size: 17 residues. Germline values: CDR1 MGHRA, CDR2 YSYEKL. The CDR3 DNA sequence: TGCGCCAGCAGCCAAGATCGGTCGGGGACTAGTAGTGAGACCCAGTACTTC. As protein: CASSQDRSGTSSETQYF.

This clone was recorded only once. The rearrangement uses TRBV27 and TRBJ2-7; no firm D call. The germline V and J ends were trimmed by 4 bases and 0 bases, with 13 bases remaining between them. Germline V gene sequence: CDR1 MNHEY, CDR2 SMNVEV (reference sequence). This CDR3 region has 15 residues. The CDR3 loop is CASSSRRTGSYEQYF. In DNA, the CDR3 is TGTGCCAGCAGTTCCCGCCGCACCGGCTCCTACGAGCAGTACTTC.

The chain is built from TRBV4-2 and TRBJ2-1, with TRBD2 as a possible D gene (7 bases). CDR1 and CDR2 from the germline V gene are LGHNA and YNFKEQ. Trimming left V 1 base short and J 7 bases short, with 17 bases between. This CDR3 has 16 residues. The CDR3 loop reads CASSQVGGAMYNEQFF. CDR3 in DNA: TGTGCCAGCAGCCAAGTGGGGGGGGCCATGTATAATGAGCAGTTCTTC.